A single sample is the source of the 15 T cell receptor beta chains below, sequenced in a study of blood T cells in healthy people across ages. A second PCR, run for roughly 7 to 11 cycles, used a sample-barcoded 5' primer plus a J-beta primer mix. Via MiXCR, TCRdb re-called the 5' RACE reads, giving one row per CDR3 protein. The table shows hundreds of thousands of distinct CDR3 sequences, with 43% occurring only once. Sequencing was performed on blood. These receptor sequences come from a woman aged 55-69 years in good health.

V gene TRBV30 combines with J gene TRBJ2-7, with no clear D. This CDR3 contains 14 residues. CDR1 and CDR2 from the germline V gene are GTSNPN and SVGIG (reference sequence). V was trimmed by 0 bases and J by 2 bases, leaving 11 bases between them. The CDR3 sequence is CAWSVTFGTYEQYF. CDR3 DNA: TGTGCCTGGAGTGTAACATTTGGGACCTACGAGCAGTACTTC. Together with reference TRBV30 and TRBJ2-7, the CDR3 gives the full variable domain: SQTIHQWPATLVQPVGSPLSLECTVEGTSNPNLYWYRQAAGRGLQLLFYSVGIGQISSEVPQNLSASRPQDRQFILSSKKLLLSDSGFYLCAWSVTFGTYEQYFGPGTRLTVT.

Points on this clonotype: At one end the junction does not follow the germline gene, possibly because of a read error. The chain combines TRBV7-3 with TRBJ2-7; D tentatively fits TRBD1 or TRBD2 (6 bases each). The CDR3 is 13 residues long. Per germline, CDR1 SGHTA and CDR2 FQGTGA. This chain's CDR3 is CVSSLGGTYEQYF. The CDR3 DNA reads TGTGTCAGCAGCTTGGGGGGCACCTACGAGCAGTACTTC.

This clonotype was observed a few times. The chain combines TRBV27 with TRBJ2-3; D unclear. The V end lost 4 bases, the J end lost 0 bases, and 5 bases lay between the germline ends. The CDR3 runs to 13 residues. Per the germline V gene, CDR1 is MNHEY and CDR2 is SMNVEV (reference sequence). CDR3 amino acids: CASSSHSTDTQYF. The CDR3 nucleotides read TGTGCCAGCAGTTCACACAGCACAGATACGCAGTATTTT.

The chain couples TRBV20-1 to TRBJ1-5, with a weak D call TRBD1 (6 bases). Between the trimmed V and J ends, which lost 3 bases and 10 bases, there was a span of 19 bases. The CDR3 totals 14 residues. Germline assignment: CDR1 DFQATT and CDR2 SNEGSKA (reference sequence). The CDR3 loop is CSARGHWDLGPQHF. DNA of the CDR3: TGCAGTGCTAGGGGACATTGGGATTTAGGTCCCCAGCATTTT.

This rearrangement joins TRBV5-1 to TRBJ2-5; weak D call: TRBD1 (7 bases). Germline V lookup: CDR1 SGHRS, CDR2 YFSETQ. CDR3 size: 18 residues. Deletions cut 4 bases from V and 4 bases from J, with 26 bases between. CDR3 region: CASSGGTDAKYYIETQYF. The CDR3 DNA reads TGCGCCAGCAGCGGAGGGACAGACGCTAAATACTACATAGAGACCCAGTACTTC.

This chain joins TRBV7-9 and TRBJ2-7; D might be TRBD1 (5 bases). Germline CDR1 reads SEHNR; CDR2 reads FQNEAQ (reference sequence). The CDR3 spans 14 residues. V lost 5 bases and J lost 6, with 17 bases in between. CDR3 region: CASSPPLQGIEQYF. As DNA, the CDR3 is TGTGCCAGCAGCCCACCCCTCCAGGGTATCGAGCAGTACTTC.

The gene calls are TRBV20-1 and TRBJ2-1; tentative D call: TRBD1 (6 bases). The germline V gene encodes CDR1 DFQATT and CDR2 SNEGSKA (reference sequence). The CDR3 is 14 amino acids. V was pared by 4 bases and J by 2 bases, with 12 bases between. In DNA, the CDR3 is TGCAGTGCTAAAACCGGGACAACCTACAATGAGCAGTTCTTC. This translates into CSAKTGTTYNEQFF.

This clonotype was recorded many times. CDR3 DNA: TGTGCCAGCAGCACGGGACTAGCCACAGATACGCAGTATTTT. Translating it yields CASSTGLATDTQYF. The chain carries TRBV9 and TRBJ2-3; TRBD2 aligns across 9 bases. V was clipped by 4 bases and J by 2 bases; unmatched bases: 2. The CDR3 sequence is 14 residues long. Germline V CDR1 and CDR2: SGDLS, YYNGEE.

Here the CDR3 reads CASSLPKTGFSYEQYF. CDR3 DNA: TGTGCCAGCAGCCTACCCAAGACAGGGTTCTCCTACGAGCAGTACTTC. The chain joins TRBV28 to TRBJ2-7; 7 positions match TRBD1. This CDR3 has 16 residues. V lost 6 bases, J lost 0 bases, and 11 bases stayed unmatched. Looked up from germline, CDR1 is MDHEN and CDR2 is SYDVKM.

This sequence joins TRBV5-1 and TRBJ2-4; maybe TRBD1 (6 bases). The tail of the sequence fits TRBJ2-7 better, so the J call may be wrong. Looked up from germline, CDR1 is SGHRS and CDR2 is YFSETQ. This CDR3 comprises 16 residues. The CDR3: CASSQNNQGLLLEQYF. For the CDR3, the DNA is TGCGCCAGCAGCCAAAATAACCAGGGGCTCTTACTCGAGCAGTACTTC.

The CDR3, as DNA: TGCAGTGCTTCCAGGCATGCCTCCTCCTACAATGAGCAGTTCTTC. Amino acid sequence: CSASRHASSYNEQFF. This chain links TRBV20-1 with TRBJ2-1; no firm D call. Trimming cost V 5 bases and J 0 bases, with 14 bases left between them. The CDR3 has 15 residues. Germline-derived CDR1 and CDR2 are DFQATT and SNEGSKA (reference sequence).

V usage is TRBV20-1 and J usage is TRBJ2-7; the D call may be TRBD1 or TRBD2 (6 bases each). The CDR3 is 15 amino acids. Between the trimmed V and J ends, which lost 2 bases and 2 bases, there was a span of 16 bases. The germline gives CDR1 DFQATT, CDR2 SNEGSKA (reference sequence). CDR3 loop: CSARSGASATYEQYF. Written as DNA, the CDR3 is TGCAGTGCTAGATCGGGGGCTAGCGCGACCTACGAGCAGTACTTC.

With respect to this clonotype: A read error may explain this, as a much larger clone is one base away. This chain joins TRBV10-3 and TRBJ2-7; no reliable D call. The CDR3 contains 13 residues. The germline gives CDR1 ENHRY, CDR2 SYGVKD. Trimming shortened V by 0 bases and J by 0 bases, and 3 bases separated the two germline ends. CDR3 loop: CAISESPSYEQYF. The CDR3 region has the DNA TGTGCCATCAGTGAGTCGCCCTCCTACGAGCAGTACTTC.

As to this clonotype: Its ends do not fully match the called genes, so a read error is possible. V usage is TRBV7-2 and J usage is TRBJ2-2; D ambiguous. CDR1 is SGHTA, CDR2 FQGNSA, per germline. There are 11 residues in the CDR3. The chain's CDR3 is CVSRNTGELFF. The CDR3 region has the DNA TGTGTCAGCAGGAACACCGGGGAGCTGTTTTTT.

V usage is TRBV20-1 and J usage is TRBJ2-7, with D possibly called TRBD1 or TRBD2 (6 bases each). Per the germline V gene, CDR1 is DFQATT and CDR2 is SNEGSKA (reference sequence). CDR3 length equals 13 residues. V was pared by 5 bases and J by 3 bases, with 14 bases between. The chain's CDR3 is CSAGRGDNYEQYF. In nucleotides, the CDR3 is TGCAGTGCTGGAAGGGGGGACAACTACGAGCAGTACTTC.